Below, 23 T cell receptor beta chains from the same sample are listed, as sequenced in a study of Tregs in tolerant kidney transplant recipients. Recipients received nonmyeloablative bone marrow transplants from related graft donors, with transient mixed chimerism. The protocol was immunoSEQ multiplex PCR, while the TCRdb copy is restricted to in-frame clones and leaves out a portion. The sample data list around 10,000 clones. Here the sequenced sample was CD8+ T cells from blood (PBMCs), taken 24 months after the transplant. These TCRs come from a human patient who received a combined kidney and bone marrow transplant. Some T cells may be provided by the graft donor.

Comments on this clone: The missing CDR3 end, 3 residues past where the read stops, is filled in from the germline J gene. The chain uses TRBV7-9 and TRBJ1-5, with TRBD1 matching over 7 bases. V was pared by 5 bases and J by 9 bases, with 4 bases of the junction left unmatched. From germline, CDR1 is SEHNR and CDR2 FQNEAQ (reference sequence). The CDR3 spans 12 residues. CDR3 residues: CASSKGARPQHF. The part of the CDR3 DNA that was read is TGTGCCAGCAGCAAGGGGGCGAGGCCC.

A word on this clone: Read sequence stops 3 residues before the CDR3 end, and the germline J gene provides the missing end. The chain is built from TRBV28 and TRBJ2-1; unclear D gene. This CDR3 spans 13 amino acids. Germline assignment: CDR1 MDHEN and CDR2 SYDVKM. V was clipped by 3 bases and J by 0 bases, with 3 bases between them. The part of the CDR3 DNA that was read is TGTGCCAGCAGTTTTAGCTCCTACAATGAG. Amino acids: CASSFSSYNE. In full, the CDR3 reads CASSFSSYNEQFF. The entire variable domain, with the rest obtained from reference TRBV28 and TRBJ2-1, is as follows: DVKVTQSSRYLVKRTGEKVFLECVQDMDHENMFWYRQDPGLGLRLIYFSYDVKMKEKGDIPEGYSVSREKKERFSLILESASTNQTSMYLCASSFSSYNEQFFGPGTRLTVL.

Details on this clone: The CDR3 extends 3 residues past the end of the read, so its final part is completed from the germline J gene. The chain carries TRBV7-9 and TRBJ1-4; TRBD1 is a possible D gene (5 bases). Germline CDR1 reads SEHNR; CDR2 reads FQNEAQ (reference sequence). The CDR3 covers 15 residues. Trimming removed 5 bases at V and 7 bases at J, with 17 bases between. The CDR3 loop reads CASSPSWGEGEKLFF. Partial CDR3 DNA: TGTGCCAGCAGCCCCTCGTGGGGGGAGGGTGAAAAA.

In regard to this clone: The read ends 3 residues shy of where the CDR3 ends; the end is completed using the germline J gene. The V and J genes are TRBV5-6 and TRBJ2-7, with 10 positions matching TRBD1. Trimming cost V 5 bases and J 4 bases; bases outside gene matches: 6. Germline loops: CDR1 SGHDT, CDR2 YYEEEE. The CDR3 covers 14 residues. CDR3 DNA, as far as it was read: TGTGCCAGCAGGCCCGGGACAGGGGTATACGAG. It codes for CASRPGTGVYE. The full CDR3 protein is CASRPGTGVYEQYF.

On this clone: The observed sequence ends 3 residues before the CDR3 terminus, with the missing tail filled in from the germline J gene. The chain couples TRBV2 to TRBJ2-7; 7 nucleotides line up with TRBD2. CDR1 SNHLY and CDR2 FYNNEI come from the germline V gene. The V and J ends lost 1 base and 3 bases, in that order; junction bases with no gene match: 6. The CDR3 spans 15 residues. The CDR3 bases that were read are TGTGCCAGCAGTGAAGTTGGCGGGAGCGTCTACGAG. Residues: CASSEVGGSVYE. The full CDR3 reads CASSEVGGSVYEQYF. The entire variable domain, with the rest obtained from reference TRBV2 and TRBJ2-7, is as follows: EPEVTQTPSHQVTQMGQEVILRCVPISNHLYFYWYRQILGQKVEFLVSFYNNEISEKSEIFDDQFSVERPDGSNFTLKIRSTKLEDSAMYFCASSEVGGSVYEQYFGPGTRLTVT.

To note about this clone: Read data end 3 residues before the CDR3 end; the end is taken from the germline J gene. The J gene is TRBJ2-1, the V gene TRBV5-1; 12 nucleotides match TRBD2. Germline trimming cut 4 bases from V and 0 bases from J; bases unmatched to any gene: 14. Germline assignment: CDR1 SGHRS and CDR2 YFSETQ. The CDR3 has 20 residues. The DNA read from the CDR3 is TGCGCCAGCAGCCCCGAACTAGCGGGAGGCTCCTCAAGCTCCTACAATGAG. Its translation is CASSPELAGGSSSSYNE. The complete CDR3 sequence is CASSPELAGGSSSSYNEQFF. Full variable domain (rest looked up from reference TRBV5-1 and TRBJ2-1): KAGVTQTPRYLIKTRGQQVTLSCSPISGHRSVSWYQQTPGQGLQFLFEYFSETQRNKGNFPGRFSGRQFSNSRSEMNVSTLELGDSALYLCASSPELAGGSSSSYNEQFFGPGTRLTVL.

With regard to this clone: Read coverage stops 3 residues before the CDR3 terminus; the germline J gene supplies the remainder. This rearrangement joins TRBV2 to TRBJ2-3; perhaps TRBD1 as D (5 bases). Germline-derived CDR1 and CDR2 are SNHLY and FYNNEI. The CDR3 contains 11 residues. Trimming shortened V by 3 bases and J by 8 bases, and 6 bases separated the two germline ends. CDR3 protein: CASSEQGTQYF. The DNA read from the CDR3 is TGTGCCAGCAGTGAGCAGGGTACG. Supplemented by reference TRBV2 and TRBJ2-3, the full variable domain reads EPEVTQTPSHQVTQMGQEVILRCVPISNHLYFYWYRQILGQKVEFLVSFYNNEISEKSEIFDDQFSVERPDGSNFTLKIRSTKLEDSAMYFCASSEQGTQYFGPGTRLTVL.

On this clone: The read halts 3 residues ahead of the CDR3 end, with the missing end drawn from the germline J gene. The gene calls are TRBV30 and TRBJ2-7, with 8 bases fitting TRBD1. Germline V gene lookup returns CDR1 GTSNPN and CDR2 SVGIG (reference sequence). The length of the CDR3 is 12 residues. CDR3 DNA (partial): TGTGCTGTCGACAGGGGTGCCTACGAG. This gives the protein CAVDRGAYE. The full CDR3 sequence reads CAVDRGAYEQYF.

Details on this clone: The read comes to an end 3 residues before the CDR3 does, leaving the germline J gene to fill in the end. The chain uses TRBV10-3 and TRBJ2-7; D call uncertain. The germline CDR1 and CDR2 sequences are ENHRY and SYGVKD. The CDR3 is 11 amino acids. Trimming stripped 2 bases from V and 6 bases from J, with 5 bases between. The CDR3 sequence is CAISETGEQYF. The CDR3 bases that were read are TGTGCCATCAGTGAGACGGGCGAG.

A word on this clone: Sequencing ends 3 residues short of the CDR3 end; the germline J gene provides the rest. J is TRBJ2-3 and V is TRBV20-1, with TRBD1 matching over 8 bases. In germline, CDR1 is DFQATT, CDR2 SNEGSKA (reference sequence). V lost 8 bases and J lost 8; bases outside the gene matches: 27. CDR3 length: 18 amino acids. The CDR3 DNA, read in part, is TGCAGTTTTTGGGGAGTGCAGCCGACAGGGGAAAAAACTTCTACG. As protein: CSFWGVQPTGEKTST. The whole CDR3 is CSFWGVQPTGEKTSTQYF.

Concerning this clone itself: The read ends 3 residues shy of where the CDR3 ends; the end is completed using the germline J gene. V gene TRBV30 combines with J gene TRBJ2-7; D uncertain. V shed 2 bases and J shed 2 bases, with 4 bases lying between them. CDR3 length equals 11 residues. Per the germline V gene, CDR1 is GTSNPN and CDR2 is SVGIG (reference sequence). Incomplete CDR3 DNA: TGTGCCTGGAGTTCCACCTACGAG. Its translation: CAWSSTYE. The whole CDR3 sequence reads CAWSSTYEQYF. Using reference TRBV30 and TRBJ2-7 for the parts outside the CDR3, the full variable domain is SQTIHQWPATLVQPVGSPLSLECTVEGTSNPNLYWYRQAAGRGLQLLFYSVGIGQISSEVPQNLSASRPQDRQFILSSKKLLLSDSGFYLCAWSSTYEQYFGPGTRLTVT.

About this clone itself: The CDR3 end is not reached by the read, which stops 3 residues before it; the germline J gene fills it in. The chain has TRBV2 and TRBJ2-7; 9 bases are shared with TRBD2. With V trimmed by 6 bases and J by 3 bases, 9 bases remained unmatched. This CDR3 spans 15 amino acids. CDR1 is SNHLY, CDR2 FYNNEI, per germline. The CDR3 protein is CASSVSGSAVYEQYF. The part of the CDR3 DNA that was read is TGTGCCAGCAGCGTTAGCGGGAGTGCGGTCTACGAG.

About this clone: The read falls 3 residues short of the CDR3 end, and the missing part is taken from the germline J gene. The chain employs TRBV2 and TRBJ1-1, with TRBD1 matching over 8 bases. V shed 6 bases, J shed 0 bases, and the junction held 9 bases outside the gene matches. The CDR3 has 16 amino acids. Germline loops: CDR1 SNHLY, CDR2 FYNNEI. The part of the CDR3 DNA that was read is TGTGCCAGCAGCATCTATAAGGACAGGGTGAACACTGAA. This translates into CASSIYKDRVNTE. The complete CDR3 protein is CASSIYKDRVNTEAFF.

Note on this clone: The read comes to an end 3 residues before the CDR3 does, leaving the germline J gene to fill in the end. The rearrangement links TRBV7-9 to TRBJ2-1; unclear D gene. The CDR3 contains 15 residues. Germline loops: CDR1 SEHNR, CDR2 FQNEAQ (reference sequence). V dropped 5 bases and J dropped 0 bases, with 11 bases sitting between them. The sequenced CDR3 bases are TGTGCCAGCAGCCCGAACTTTAACTCCTACAATGAG. This translates into CASSPNFNSYNE. The complete CDR3 sequence is CASSPNFNSYNEQFF.

With regard to this clone: The read is 3 residues too short to cover the CDR3 end, so that end is filled in from the germline J gene. V usage is TRBV4-2 and J usage is TRBJ1-1; no clear D. V was clipped by 0 bases and J by 0 bases, with 11 bases between them. This CDR3 has 16 residues. Germline-derived CDR1 and CDR2 are LGHNA and YNFKEQ. The CDR3 DNA, read in part, is TGTGCCAGCAGCCAAGAGGTAGAAGGGTTGAACACTGAA. The encoded protein is CASSQEVEGLNTE. The whole CDR3 reads CASSQEVEGLNTEAFF.

As regards this clone: The read ends 3 residues shy of where the CDR3 ends; the end is completed using the germline J gene. The rearrangement joins TRBV10-2 to TRBJ2-7, with TRBD2 identical over 9 bases. The J segment lost 4 bases and the V segment lost 0 bases, leaving 7 bases of the junction unmatched. This CDR3 is built from 16 residues. Germline CDR1 reads WSHSY; CDR2 reads SAAADI. The CDR3 sequence is CASSESLGLAGYEQYF. The covered CDR3 bases are TGCGCCAGCAGTGAGTCACTGGGGCTAGCGGGATACGAG.

Points on this clone: The read ends 3 residues shy of where the CDR3 ends; the end is completed using the germline J gene. The chain recombines TRBV12-3 or TRBV12-4 with TRBJ2-3; 13 bases are a match to TRBD2. J lost 4 bases, V lost 7 bases, and 8 bases had no gene match. This CDR3 has 16 amino acids. CDR3 sequence reads: CASTRTSGRSADTQYF. Incomplete CDR3 DNA: TGTGCCAGCACCCGGACTAGCGGGAGATCCGCAGATACG.

As for this clone: The read terminates 3 residues before the CDR3 end, so the remaining end is supplied by the germline J gene. The chain carries TRBV4-1 and TRBJ2-3; TRBD1 aligns across 8 bases. V shed 3 bases, J shed 6 bases, and the junction held 8 bases outside the gene matches. CDR1 is MGHRA and CDR2 is YSYEKL in the germline V gene. This CDR3 has 15 amino acids. The sequenced part of the CDR3 DNA is TGCGCCAGCAGCCAGGAGGACAGGGTCACTGATACG. It specifies CASSQEDRVTDT. The entire CDR3 protein is CASSQEDRVTDTQYF.

Of note for this clone: The read falls 3 residues short of the CDR3 end, and the missing part is taken from the germline J gene. J is TRBJ2-7 and V is TRBV7-9, with TRBD1 matching 9 bases. The CDR3 loop spans 15 amino acids. The germline CDR1 and CDR2 sequences are SEHNR and FQNEAQ (reference sequence). With V trimmed by 1 base and J by 2 bases, 3 bases remained unmatched. Partial CDR3 DNA: TGTGCCAGCAGCTTAGTGGGGACAGGGCCCTACGAG. It codes for CASSLVGTGPYE. The CDR3 in its entirety is CASSLVGTGPYEQYF.

Concerning this clone: The read finishes 3 residues shy of the CDR3 end, and the germline J gene is used to complete it. This sequence joins TRBV5-1 and TRBJ1-2; D ambiguous. There are 16 residues in the CDR3. V was cut by 0 bases and J by 2 bases, with 14 bases left in between. Germline V gene sequence: CDR1 SGHRS, CDR2 YFSETQ. The CDR3 region is CASSLADSGRNYGYTF. CDR3 DNA (partial): TGCGCCAGCAGCTTGGCCGACTCGGGTAGGAACTATGGC. Combining the CDR3 with reference TRBV5-1 and TRBJ1-2 gives the whole variable domain KAGVTQTPRYLIKTRGQQVTLSCSPISGHRSVSWYQQTPGQGLQFLFEYFSETQRNKGNFPGRFSGRQFSNSRSEMNVSTLELGDSALYLCASSLADSGRNYGYTFGSGTRLTVV.

About this clone: The read falls 3 residues short of the CDR3 end, and the missing part is taken from the germline J gene. This rearrangement joins TRBV7-2 to TRBJ1-3, with D maybe TRBD1 (5 bases). Looked up from germline, CDR1 is SGHTA and CDR2 is FQGNSA. The CDR3 consists of 14 residues. Between the trimmed V and J ends, which lost 2 bases and 5 bases, there was a span of 10 bases. The CDR3 region is CASSLIQGRNTIYF. The CDR3 DNA, read in part, is TGTGCCAGCAGCTTAATTCAGGGCAGAAACACC.

This clone is identified as medium-sized from frequency. From the germline J gene comes the end of the CDR3, since the read stops 3 residues before it. V gene TRBV12-3 or TRBV12-4 combines with J gene TRBJ1-1; 10 nucleotides line up with TRBD1. J lost 2 bases, V lost 2 bases, and 8 bases had no gene match. CDR3 length: 17 amino acids. The CDR3 DNA, read in part, is TGTGCCAGCAGTTTACTATTCGGACAGGGGGTTAACACTGAA. As protein: CASSLLFGQGVNTE. The full CDR3 sequence reads CASSLLFGQGVNTEAFF.

As regards this clone: The read halts 3 residues ahead of the CDR3 end, with the missing end drawn from the germline J gene. The J gene is TRBJ2-7, the V gene TRBV7-9; D is uncertain. Germline-derived CDR1 and CDR2 are SEHNR and FQNEAQ (reference sequence). This CDR3 contains 15 residues. The V end lost 0 bases, the J end lost 5 bases, and 14 bases lay between the germline ends. The CDR3 here is CASSLAVSVRHEQYF. The CDR3 bases that were read are TGTGCCAGCAGCTTAGCGGTTTCAGTCAGGCACGAG.